These 17 T cell receptor beta chains were all obtained from the same sample, sequenced in a study of T cells in Graves' hyperthyroidism and ophthalmopathy. Researchers amplified the TCR beta CDR3 regions from RNA transcripts. Primed by the HTBI set, a first-round RT-PCR was run on the TCR CDR3. A single record per CDR3 protein comes from TCRdb applying MiXCR to the multiplex PCR reads. The sample yields about 560,000 distinct CDR3 sequences, over 15% seen once. Input material: blood. These receptors came from a woman between 18 and 30 years old with Graves' hyperthyroidism.

This clonotype was picked up many times. The chain couples TRBV30 to TRBJ2-3; D is unclear. The V and J ends lost 4 bases and 4 bases respectively, with 12 bases between them. The germline V gene has CDR1 GTSNPN and CDR2 SVGIG (reference sequence). There are 13 residues in the CDR3. CDR3 loop: CAWTHGGADTQYF. The CDR3, as DNA: TGTGCCTGGACTCACGGTGGGGCAGATACGCAGTATTTT. The whole variable domain, filled in from reference TRBV30 and TRBJ2-3, reads SQTIHQWPATLVQPVGSPLSLECTVEGTSNPNLYWYRQAAGRGLQLLFYSVGIGQISSEVPQNLSASRPQDRQFILSSKKLLLSDSGFYLCAWTHGGADTQYFGPGTRLTVL.

This rearrangement joins TRBV12-3 or TRBV12-4 to TRBJ2-5, with 8 positions matching TRBD2. The CDR3 consists of 14 residues. With V trimmed by 5 bases and J by 4 bases, 6 bases remained unmatched. The CDR3 region is CASSRSGGGETQYF. DNA for the CDR3: TGTGCCAGCAGTCGCTCCGGGGGGGGAGAGACCCAGTACTTC.

This clonotype has just a few counts. The chain carries TRBV19 and TRBJ2-3, with D tentatively TRBD1 or TRBD2 (6 bases each). CDR3 length: 12 residues. Trimming cost V 1 base and J 10 bases, with 9 bases left between them. CDR1 and CDR2 (germline): LNHDA, SQIVND (reference sequence). This CDR3 is CASSIAGAAQYF. For the CDR3, the DNA is TGTGCCAGTAGTATAGCGGGGGCAGCGCAGTATTTT.

This clonotype was counted many times. The chain couples TRBV2 to TRBJ2-7; 10 bases align to TRBD2. After removal of 7 bases from V and 2 bases from J, the junction contained 5 bases not matched to a gene. Germline V gene sequence: CDR1 SNHLY, CDR2 FYNNEI. The CDR3 is made up of 14 amino acids. This CDR3 is CASTEGLAAYEQYF. The CDR3 bases are TGTGCCAGCACCGAAGGACTAGCGGCCTACGAGCAGTACTTC. Based on the CDR3 plus reference TRBV2 and TRBJ2-7, the full variable domain is EPEVTQTPSHQVTQMGQEVILRCVPISNHLYFYWYRQILGQKVEFLVSFYNNEISEKSEIFDDQFSVERPDGSNFTLKIRSTKLEDSAMYFCASTEGLAAYEQYFGPGTRLTVT.

This clonotype was detected many times. The CDR3 bases are TGTGCCAGCAGCTTATTAGGGGGTCCCTACACCGGGGAGCTGTTTTTT. This translates into CASSLLGGPYTGELFF. The rearrangement links TRBV7-3 to TRBJ2-2; D might be TRBD1 (6 bases). The germline V and J ends were trimmed by 2 bases and 3 bases, with 13 bases remaining between them. The CDR3 extends over 16 amino acids. Germline V gene lookup returns CDR1 SGHTA and CDR2 FQGTGA.

The chain employs TRBV4-2 and TRBJ1-5, with D perhaps matching TRBD1 (5 bases). Germline CDR1 LGHNA, CDR2 YNFKEQ. This CDR3 region has 13 residues. Trimming pared 3 bases from V and 7 bases from J, leaving 10 bases between. The chain's CDR3 is CASSQGVEQPQHF. The DNA for the CDR3 is TGTGCCAGCAGCCAGGGGGTCGAACAGCCCCAGCATTTT.

This chain joins TRBV28 and TRBJ2-5; 12 positions agree with TRBD2. CDR1 and CDR2 (germline): MDHEN, SYDVKM. The CDR3 has 13 residues. The V gene end was trimmed by 3 bases and the J gene end by 8 bases; junction bases not matched to a gene: 1. The CDR3 coding sequence is TGTGCCAGCAGTTTGACTAGCGGGAGAACCCAGTACTTC. Encoded protein: CASSLTSGRTQYF.

The chain couples TRBV7-3 to TRBJ2-2, with a possible D match to TRBD1 (5 bases). Trimming left V 4 bases short and J 6 bases short, with 15 bases between. The CDR3 consists of 15 residues. CDR1 is SGHTA, CDR2 FQGTGA, per germline. The CDR3, as DNA: TGTGCCAGCAGCTGGCATCCTCAGGGTTCCGGGGAGCTGTTTTTT. It specifies CASSWHPQGSGELFF.

This clonotype occurred many times. CDR3 sequence reads: CASSPTAYNEQFF. CDR3 DNA: TGTGCCAGCAGTCCGACGGCCTACAATGAGCAGTTCTTC. The rearrangement joins TRBV12-3 or TRBV12-4 to TRBJ2-1, with unresolved D. This CDR3 region has 13 residues. Trimming stripped 5 bases from V and 2 bases from J, with 7 bases between.

The chain uses TRBV15 and TRBJ1-1; no clear D. CDR1 LNHNV and CDR2 YYDKDF come from the germline V gene (reference sequence). V was cut by 0 bases and J by 6 bases, with 8 bases left in between. CDR3 length: 13 residues. CDR3 sequence reads: CATSRDPLAEAFF. DNA of the CDR3: TGTGCCACCAGCAGAGATCCTCTAGCTGAAGCTTTCTTT.

J is TRBJ2-7 and V is TRBV19; D is unclear. The CDR3 extends over 14 amino acids. CDR1 is LNHDA, CDR2 SQIVND, per germline (reference sequence). Trimming removed 1 base at V and 0 bases at J, with 7 bases between. CDR3 residues: CASSIVASSYEQYF. CDR3 nucleotide sequence: TGTGCCAGTAGTATAGTTGCTAGCTCCTACGAGCAGTACTTC.

The chain carries TRBV7-9 and TRBJ2-3; D may be TRBD2 (7 bases). The CDR3 extends over 12 amino acids. The germline V and J ends were trimmed by 6 bases and 13 bases, with 17 bases remaining between them. Germline V lookup: CDR1 SEHNR, CDR2 FQNEAQ (reference sequence). DNA for the CDR3: TGTGCCAGCAGTCCCGGGGGGCCGTTTAAGTATTTT. Amino acid sequence: CASSPGGPFKYF. The whole variable domain, remainder taken from reference TRBV7-9 and TRBJ2-3, is DTGVSQNPRHKITKRGQNVTFRCDPISEHNRLYWYRQTLGQGPEFLTYFQNEAQLEKSRLLSDRFSAERPKGSFSTLEIQRTEQGDSAMYLCASSPGGPFKYFGPGTRLTVL.

The sample holds many counts of this clonotype. The chain joins TRBV30 to TRBJ1-1, with D tentatively TRBD1 (5 bases). Germline V gene lookup returns CDR1 GTSNPN and CDR2 SVGIG (reference sequence). V was cut by 1 base and J by 0 bases, with 12 bases left in between. There are 15 residues in the CDR3. The CDR3 loop is CAWSGAGKVNTEAFF. The CDR3 DNA sequence: TGTGCCTGGAGTGGGGCAGGGAAGGTGAACACTGAAGCTTTCTTT.

The chain combines TRBV10-2 with TRBJ2-5, with D possibly being TRBD2 (5 bases). CDR1 is WSHSY and CDR2 is SAAADI in the germline V gene. V lost 10 bases and J 5 bases, leaving 20 bases between the germline ends. The CDR3 totals 14 residues. The CDR3 DNA sequence: TGCGCCACCCTAGTCGGGCGGGCCCGGGAGACCCAGTACTTC. Its translation is CATLVGRARETQYF.

There are many counts of this clonotype. The gene calls are TRBV12-3 or TRBV12-4 and TRBJ1-1; a weak D match, TRBD1 (6 bases). Trimming cost V 2 bases and J 5 bases, with 12 bases left between them. The CDR3 extends over 14 amino acids. In DNA form, the CDR3 reads TGTGCCAGCAGTTTACAGGGGCCTCGGACTGAAGCTTTCTTT. It codes for CASSLQGPRTEAFF.

This clonotype occurred a few times. The genes are TRBV10-3 and TRBJ2-1; tentative D call: TRBD2 (5 bases). The V gene's germline CDR1 is ENHRY and CDR2 SYGVKD. The CDR3 totals 16 residues. V lost 0 bases to trimming and J lost 0 bases, with 9 bases between them. As DNA, the CDR3 is TGTGCCATCAGTGAGTCGAGAGGGAGCTCCTACAATGAGCAGTTCTTC. Translation gives CAISESRGSSYNEQFF.

This chain joins TRBV24-1 and TRBJ2-1; 14 bases agree with TRBD2. The CDR3 loop spans 22 amino acids. Germline CDR1 reads KGHDR; CDR2 reads SFDVKD. V lost 0 bases to trimming and J lost 1 base; unmatched junction nucleotides: 13. In DNA, the CDR3 is TGTGCCACCAGTGATTTGCGGGATTTCGGGACTAGCGGGGGATTATCCTACAATGAGCAGTTCTTC. Protein: CATSDLRDFGTSGGLSYNEQFF.